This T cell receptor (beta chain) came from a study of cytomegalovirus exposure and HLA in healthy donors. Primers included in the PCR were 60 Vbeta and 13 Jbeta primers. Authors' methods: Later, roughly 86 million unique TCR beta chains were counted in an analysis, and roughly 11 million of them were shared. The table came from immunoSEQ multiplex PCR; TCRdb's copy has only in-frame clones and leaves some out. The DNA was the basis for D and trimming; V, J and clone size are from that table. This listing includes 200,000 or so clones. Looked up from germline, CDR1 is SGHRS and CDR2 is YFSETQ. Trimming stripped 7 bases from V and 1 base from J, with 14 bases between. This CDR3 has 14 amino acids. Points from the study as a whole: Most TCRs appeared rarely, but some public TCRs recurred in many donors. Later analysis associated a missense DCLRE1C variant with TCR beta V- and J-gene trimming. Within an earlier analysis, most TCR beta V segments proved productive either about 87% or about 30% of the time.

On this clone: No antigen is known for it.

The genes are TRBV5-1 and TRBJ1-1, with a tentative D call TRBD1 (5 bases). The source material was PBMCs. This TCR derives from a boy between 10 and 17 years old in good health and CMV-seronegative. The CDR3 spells CASGVRGGNTEAFF. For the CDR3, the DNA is TGCGCCAGCGGCGTTAGGGGAGGGAACACTGAAGCTTTCTTT.